This T cell receptor (beta chain) was retrieved from a study of beta chain features in type 1 diabetes. Study-level information: Summed over all samples, the examined sorted cells came to fewer than 120 million.

Via the markers CD45RO/CCR7/CD25/CD127/CD95/CD27, stem cell-like memory, regulatory, central memory and naive CD4+ cells were sorted. Populations obtained by sorting all exceeded 98% purity. This clone was found a few times. Its antigen is undetermined. V was shortened by 2 bases and J by 7 bases, with 14 bases between the two germline ends. Germline values: CDR1 SNHLY, CDR2 FYNNEI. The CDR3 length is 14 residues. Since all of the isolated RNA was reverse transcribed, expressed TCRB transcripts were what got sequenced. Measured with immunoSEQ multiplex PCR; TCRdb has only the in-frame clones, and not every one. The sample consists of about 660,000 clones, about an eighth of them appearing once. The study's findings and limits: When Type 1 diabetes patients were examined, their TCRB CDR3s proved moderately but significantly shorter in all four CD4+ subsets. Compared with healthy donors, patients appeared to share more similar naive, central memory and regulatory TCRB repertoires.

This chain joins TRBV2 and TRBJ1-2; a possible D gene is TRBD1 (6 bases). The receptor's source is a young man with type 1 diabetes. Sequenced input: naive CD4+ T cells from blood. CDR3 sequence: CASSESWAGVGYTF. The CDR3 region has the DNA TGTGCCAGCAGTGAATCGTGGGCAGGGGTTGGCTACACCTTC. Full variable domain (remainder filled in from reference TRBV2 and TRBJ1-2): EPEVTQTPSHQVTQMGQEVILRCVPISNHLYFYWYRQILGQKVEFLVSFYNNEISEKSEIFDDQFSVERPDGSNFTLKIRSTKLEDSAMYFCASSESWAGVGYTFGSGTRLTVV.